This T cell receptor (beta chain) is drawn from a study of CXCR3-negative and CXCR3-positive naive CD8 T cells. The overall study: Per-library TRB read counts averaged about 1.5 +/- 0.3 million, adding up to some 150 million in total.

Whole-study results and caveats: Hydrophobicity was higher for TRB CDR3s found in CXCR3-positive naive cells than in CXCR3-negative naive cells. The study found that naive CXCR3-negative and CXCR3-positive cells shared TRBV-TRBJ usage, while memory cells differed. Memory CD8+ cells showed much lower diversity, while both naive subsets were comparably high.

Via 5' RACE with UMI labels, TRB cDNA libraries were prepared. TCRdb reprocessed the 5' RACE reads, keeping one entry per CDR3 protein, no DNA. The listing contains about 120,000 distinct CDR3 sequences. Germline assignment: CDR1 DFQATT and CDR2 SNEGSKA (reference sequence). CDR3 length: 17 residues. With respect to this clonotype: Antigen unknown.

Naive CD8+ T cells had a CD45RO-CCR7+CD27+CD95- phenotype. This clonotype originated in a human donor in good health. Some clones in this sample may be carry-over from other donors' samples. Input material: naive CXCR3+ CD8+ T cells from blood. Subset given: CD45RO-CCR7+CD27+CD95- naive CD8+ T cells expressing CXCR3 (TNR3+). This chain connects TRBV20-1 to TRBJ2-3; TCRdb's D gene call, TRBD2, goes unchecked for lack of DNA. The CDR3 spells CSARDRQLAGGIDTQYF.